The sequence of this T cell receptor (beta chain) was determined in a study of shared clonotypes between healthy human individuals (dated by TCRdb to the early 2020s). The study in broad terms: Three men and a couple of women, aged 18 to 49 years, made up the cohort. The study deeply sequenced blood TCR repertoires of five healthy adults to estimate repertoire size and the extent of clonotype sharing between individuals. Libraries were prepared and TCR repertoires were sequenced by different laboratories using diverse techniques, in order to increase sequencing depth and limit assay-specific biases. Between about 0.9 and 9 billion PBMCs per donor were obtained by leukapheresis. Per donor, three plates each were used for CD4 naive and CD4 memory, two for CD8 naive, and one for CD8 memory.

From the germline V gene, CDR1 is MDHEN and CDR2 is SYDVKM. V and J lose 3 bases and 0 bases, and a span of 8 bases separates them. There are 14 amino acids in the CDR3, from cysteine to phenylalanine inclusive. The retained sequence is limited to the CDR3, 42 bases, with the frame set at the first base. CD8 naive samples were obtained by positive selection for CCR7 among CD45RO-negative cells, yielding a CD45RA+CCR7+ population from which TemRA cells were excluded. Donors were healthy HIV-negative adults with no recently reported acute infections or vaccinations. Every donor was a Caucasian adult living in Nashville, Tennessee, USA. After blood collection by leukapheresis, PBMCs were isolated using Ficoll-Histopaque density gradient centrifugation and then cryopreserved in the vapor phase of liquid nitrogen. Purity and quantity of every magnetically sorted T cell population were checked by analytical flow cytometry. Genomic DNA was isolated from each sorted fraction and quantified by UV absorbance on a Nanodrop 2000c.

Overall study outcomes, separate from this receptor: Higher generation probabilities were observed for clonotypes shared by all four sorted-subset donors than for non-shared clonotypes. Across four donors, roughly 5.1% of naive CD4, approximately 3.5% of naive CD8, about 2.3% of memory CD4, and under 0.45% of memory CD8 clonotypes were shared. Even with the large sequencing depth, rarefaction of the sorted-subset datasets indicated that sequencing was incomplete. Based on pairwise subsampling, the degree of clonotype sharing among donors was expected to be affected by sequencing depth. The small number of donors limited the genetic and exposure-history diversity represented. Naive subsets generally had larger estimated clonotype richness than memory subsets. Sampling was restricted to blood, and TCR repertoires in tissues likely differ from the TCR repertoires found in blood.

As concerns this clone: This receptor's antigen is unknown. It has no much larger one-base neighbor in the sample; base qualities were not kept.

Using the deep immunoSEQ assay, TCR CDR3 regions were amplified from genomic DNA by multiplex PCR. Genomic DNA extracted from each cell subset was distributed evenly over all wells of several immunoSEQ 96-well plates, and each plate served as one replicate. For sorted subsets, each replicate PCR was loaded with roughly 190 ng genomic DNA, equivalent to roughly 30,000 T cell genomes. The purified libraries were quantified using a Qubit 3.0 fluorometer, sized with a Bioanalyzer 2100, and then quantified again using the KAPA Library Quantification kit. Each immunoSEQ 96-well plate was sequenced on its own single-read 150-cycle Illumina NextSeq 550 flow cell. The authors' pipeline ran thus. Because only junctional sequences without quality scores were contained in the immunoSEQ output, filtering matching that applied to full-length reads could not be performed. To assign V/J genes and CDR3, sequences were annotated against IMGT germline references using PyIR, a Python wrapper for IgBLAST v1.9. Reads were filtered out if the reads had weak V/J assignments (E-value above 1e-6), no CDR3, stop codons, out-of-frame junctions, or ambiguous translated residues. V3J clonotypes were defined as sequences sharing the same inferred V gene, J gene, and CDR3 amino acid sequence. The percentage overlap between two repertoires was calculated by dividing the number of shared unique clonotypes by the size of the smaller repertoire. Richness of each repertoire was evaluated using RTK rarefaction, the Chao1 estimator, and Recon v2.1 estimates of unobserved clonotypes. OLGA was used to compute generation probabilities for all TCRbeta clonotypes that the gDNA method yielded from a handful of donors. Sourced from immuneACCESS, this table was stored by TCRdb with only in-frame sequences that have V and J called. A share of the clones is absent; for the studies checked, an unresolved V gene accounts for under half, and the remainder has no known explanation. V and J calls and clone size follow that table, whereas D and trimming were derived from the DNA. For this sample the table gives millions of clones, of which 85% to 95% were detected only once. Roughly 1.7% of the sample comes from the top ten.

The receptor chain draws on TRBV28 and TRBJ2-5; a weak D assignment points to TRBD1 (5 bases agree). Sequenced material: naive CD8+ T cells from PBMCs. The intended sense of this specimen's cell subset or site label: CD45RA+CCR7+. The source is a young man in good health. Some clones in this sample may be carry-over from other donors' samples. The CDR3 region has the sequence CASSFRADQETQYF. The DNA sequence is as follows: TGTGCCAGCAGTTTCAGGGCGGACCAAGAGACCCAGTACTTC.